Presented here are 10 T cell receptor beta chains from one specimen sequenced in a study of blood T cell repertoires in COVID-19. The assay was immunoSEQ multiplex PCR, and TCRdb's table has in-frame clones only and misses some. The table has 130,000 or so clones, about 84% seen once. Specimen: peripheral blood. The receptors derive from a woman aged 55-70 years with acute or convalescent COVID-19.

This chain connects TRBV2 to TRBJ1-1, with no clear D. Deletions cut 0 bases from V and 1 base from J, with 9 bases between. This CDR3 is 15 amino acids long. Germline CDR1 reads SNHLY; CDR2 reads FYNNEI. The CDR3 sequence: CASSEAPRGNTEAFF. The CDR3 region has the DNA TGTGCCAGCAGTGAAGCTCCCCGGGGGAACACTGAAGCTTTCTTT.

This clone showed up just once. The CDR3: CASSIDSTGYREKLFF. The CDR3 bases are TGCGCCAGCAGCATTGACAGTACAGGGTATCGTGAAAAACTGTTTTTT. This rearrangement joins TRBV5-1 to TRBJ1-4; D is possibly TRBD1 (6 bases). Germline CDR1 and CDR2: SGHRS and YFSETQ. The germline V and J ends were trimmed by 4 bases and 7 bases, with 20 bases remaining between them. The CDR3 is made up of 16 amino acids.

V is TRBV9 and J is TRBJ1-3; 7 bases align to TRBD1. V lost 3 bases, J lost 2 bases, and 5 bases stayed unmatched. Germline V gives CDR1 SGDLS, CDR2 YYNGEE. CDR3 length: 15 residues. The CDR3 sequence: CASSGQQGTGNTIYF. The CDR3 DNA sequence: TGTGCCAGCAGCGGACAACAGGGGACTGGAAACACCATATATTTT.

The chain couples TRBV6-5 to TRBJ2-5; 15 nucleotides line up with TRBD2. Trimming at V came to 6 bases and at J to 2 bases, leaving 1 base not matched to a gene. The CDR3 has 15 residues. The germline gives CDR1 MNHEY, CDR2 SVGAGI. CDR3 in amino acids: CASRGLAGGQETQYF. In DNA, the CDR3 is TGTGCCAGCAGGGGACTAGCGGGGGGACAAGAGACCCAGTACTTC.

The sample holds one count of this clone. The rearrangement joins TRBV11-3 to TRBJ2-1, with D possibly being TRBD1 (5 bases). Germline V lookup: CDR1 SGHNT, CDR2 YENEEA. V lost 0 bases and J 5 bases, leaving 8 bases between the germline ends. The CDR3 runs to 14 residues. The CDR3 nucleotides read TGTGCCAGCAGCTTAGACAGGGAAGACAATGAGCAGTTCTTC. Amino acids: CASSLDREDNEQFF.

The rearrangement links TRBV6-5 to TRBJ2-2; tentatively, D is TRBD1 (6 bases). The germline gives CDR1 MNHEY, CDR2 SVGAGI. The CDR3 is 15 residues long. Trimming removed 6 bases from V and 3 bases from J, with 14 bases in between. The DNA for the CDR3 is TGTGCCAGCAGGAGGCAGGGGTCGGACACCGGGGAGCTGTTTTTT. Encoded protein: CASRRQGSDTGELFF.

The chain has TRBV6-5 and TRBJ1-1, with 11 bases that match TRBD1. This CDR3 contains 14 residues. V gave up 5 bases and J gave up 5 bases; unmatched junction bases: 4. Germline lookup yields CDR1 MNHEY and CDR2 SVGAGI. The CDR3 DNA reads as TGTGCCAGCAGTACCGGGACAGGGGGAACTGAAGCTTTCTTT. It encodes CASSTGTGGTEAFF.

The chain combines TRBV7-9 with TRBJ1-1, with D possibly matching TRBD1 (6 bases). V was shortened by 0 bases and J by 4 bases, with 9 bases between the two germline ends. Germline V gene data show CDR1 as SEHNR and CDR2 as FQNEAQ (reference sequence). The CDR3 spans 14 residues. CDR3 in DNA: TGTGCCAGCAGCTTAGCCCAGGGGAGCACTGAAGCTTTCTTT. It yields the protein CASSLAQGSTEAFF.

The chain employs TRBV19 and TRBJ2-7; tentative D call: TRBD2 (6 bases). Germline loops: CDR1 LNHDA, CDR2 SQIVND (reference sequence). This CDR3 region has 15 residues. Trimming took 3 bases from V and 3 from J, leaving 15 bases between them. CDR3 nucleotides: TGTGCCAGTAGTATTTCCGGGGGTTCCTTCTACGAGCAGTACTTC. Protein product: CASSISGGSFYEQYF. Together with reference TRBV19 and TRBJ2-7, the CDR3 gives the full variable domain: DGGITQSPKYLFRKEGQNVTLSCEQNLNHDAMYWYRQDPGQGLRLIYYSQIVNDFQKGDIAEGYSVSREKKESFPLTVTSAQKNPTAFYLCASSISGGSFYEQYFGPGTRLTVT.

The V call is TRBV7-3, the J call TRBJ1-6; 7 nucleotides line up with TRBD1. Germline V lookup: CDR1 SGHTA, CDR2 FQGTGA. CDR3 size: 13 residues. The junction had 0 bases not matched to a gene; V was cut back by 4 bases and J by 6 bases. CDR3 amino acids: CASSSGGNSPLHF. CDR3 in DNA: TGTGCCAGCAGCTCAGGGGGTAATTCACCCCTCCACTTT. Complete variable domain (other parts from reference TRBV7-3 and TRBJ1-6): GAGVSQTPSNKVTEKGKYVELRCDPISGHTALYWYRQSLGQGPEFLIYFQGTGAADDSGLPNDRFFAVRPEGSVSTLKIQRTERGDSAVYLCASSSGGNSPLHFGNGTRLTVT.